This TCR beta chain was captured by sequencing in a study of blood T cell repertoires in COVID-19. Study-wide context: Acute and convalescent COVID-19 samples came from the United States, Italy and Spain. Sample material is recorded as cDNA or gDNA derived from T cells, B-cell-depleted T cells, or PBMCs.

In the original analysis: Scientists estimated how many nucleated cells there were by amplifying reference gene primers. The method was immunoSEQ multiplex PCR; TCRdb's version includes in-frame clones alone and lacks a portion of them. V, J and clone size are those of that table, while D and trimming were read from the DNA. The table records over 25,000 clones, 90% of them present only once. With 6 bases clipped from V and 7 bases from J, the junction kept 7 bases outside the gene matches. CDR1 and CDR2 from the germline V gene are SNHLY and FYNNEI. This CDR3 has 14 residues. The chain is built from TRBV2 and TRBJ1-4; 8 bases match TRBD1. Sequencing was carried out using peripheral blood. This receptor was taken from a man aged 70 or older with active or convalescent COVID-19. This chain's CDR3 is CASRGGQGVEKLFF. The CDR3 DNA is TGTGCCAGCAGGGGAGGACAGGGTGTTGAAAAACTGTTTTTT.